Detailed here is one TCR beta chain. The data were taken from a study of T-cell reconstitution after alpha-beta-depleted transplantation in children. The CDR3 totals 13 residues. Germline-derived CDR1 and CDR2 are MGHDK and SYGVNS. Trimming at V came to 8 bases and at J to 2 bases, leaving 6 bases not matched to a gene. Unique molecular identifiers were incorporated during preparation of the TCRbeta library. One entry per CDR3 protein results from TCRdb running MiXCR on the PCR reads. This repertoire shows about a million distinct CDR3 sequences, roughly 29% found once; its top ten account for roughly 28%.

The V call is TRBV25-1, the J call TRBJ2-7, with 7 bases identical to TRBD1. The sequences come from PBMCs, mostly from graft donor cells, collected 360 days after TCRalphabeta/CD19-depleted stem cell transplant. This clonotype was sampled from a boy younger than two who had a stem cell transplant for SCID, so the T cells may come from the graft donor. The CDR3 DNA sequence: TGTGCCAGCCTAAGGACAGGAACCTACGAGCAGTACTTC. Translation: CASLRTGTYEQYF.